The 31 T cell receptor beta chains below come from one sample, sequenced in a study of CD4 T cells in relation to SARS-CoV-2 and coronaviruses. TCRdb's table, derived via immunoSEQ multiplex PCR, lists solely in-frame clones and lacks some. The data hold approximately 50,000 clones, with 92% observed a single time. The sample consisted of naive CD4+ T cells from PBMCs. Sample subset: naive CD4+ T cells isolated by negative enrichment. The receptor set was obtained from an adult with COVID-19.

This clone was counted between two and nine times. The CDR3 DNA follows: TGTGCCAGTAGTGGACGGACAGTGAGTTCCTATAGCAATCAGCCCCAGCATTTT. Translated, it gives CASSGRTVSSYSNQPQHF. V usage is TRBV19 and J usage is TRBJ1-5; D is perhaps TRBD1 (6 bases). Germline lookup yields CDR1 LNHDA and CDR2 SQIVND (reference sequence). The V end lost 5 bases, the J end lost 0 bases, and 20 bases lay between the germline ends. The CDR3 has 18 residues. Variable domain in full (rest from reference TRBV19 and TRBJ1-5): DGGITQSPKYLFRKEGQNVTLSCEQNLNHDAMYWYRQDPGQGLRLIYYSQIVNDFQKGDIAEGYSVSREKKESFPLTVTSAQKNPTAFYLCASSGRTVSSYSNQPQHFGDGTRLSIL.

The chain links TRBV11-2 to TRBJ2-3; 8 positions agree with TRBD2. The CDR3 contains 16 residues. Per the germline V gene, CDR1 is SGHAT and CDR2 is FQNNGV. Trimming cost V 5 bases and J 5 bases; bases outside gene matches: 12. In DNA, the CDR3 is TGTGCCAGCAGCCCACTCAGCGGGAGTAGGGGAGATACGCAGTATTTT. Amino acids: CASSPLSGSRGDTQYF.

The V gene is TRBV9, the J gene TRBJ2-7; TRBD1 or TRBD2 may be the D gene (5 bases each). Between the trimmed V and J ends, which lost 4 bases and 0 bases, there was a span of 14 bases. The length of the CDR3 is 15 residues. CDR1 is SGDLS, CDR2 YYNGEE, per germline. CDR3 sequence (DNA): TGTGCCAGCAGCCTAGACGGGACGTACTCCTACGAGCAGTACTTC. This translates into CASSLDGTYSYEQYF.

V usage is TRBV7-3 and J usage is TRBJ2-3, with D tentatively TRBD2 (6 bases). The CDR3 is 15 residues long. Germline CDR1 reads SGHTA; CDR2 reads FQGTGA. Between the trimmed V and J ends, which lost 3 bases and 3 bases, there was a span of 13 bases. DNA of the CDR3: TGTGCCAGCAGCTTTGGGCCCGGGGGAACAGATACGCAGTATTTT. This codes for CASSFGPGGTDTQYF.

V gene TRBV30 combines with J gene TRBJ1-4, with no clear D. CDR3 length: 14 residues. The V end lost 1 base, the J end lost 3 bases, and 9 bases lay between the germline ends. CDR1 GTSNPN and CDR2 SVGIG come from the germline V gene (reference sequence). CDR3 amino acids: CAWSDGVANEKLFF. The CDR3 DNA reads TGTGCCTGGAGTGATGGGGTTGCTAATGAAAAACTGTTTTTT. Supplemented by reference TRBV30 and TRBJ1-4, the full variable domain reads SQTIHQWPATLVQPVGSPLSLECTVEGTSNPNLYWYRQAAGRGLQLLFYSVGIGQISSEVPQNLSASRPQDRQFILSSKKLLLSDSGFYLCAWSDGVANEKLFFGSGTQLSVL.

This sequence joins TRBV29-1 and TRBJ2-2, with 8 positions matching TRBD2. Germline assignment: CDR1 SQVTM and CDR2 ANQGSEA. The CDR3 loop spans 16 amino acids. J was trimmed by 0 bases and V by 7 bases; bases with no gene match: 10. In nucleotides, the CDR3 is TGCAGCGCGGGGGGGGTACCGGGACCGAACACCGGGGAGCTGTTTTTT. Its translation is CSAGGVPGPNTGELFF.

The genes are TRBV10-3 and TRBJ2-7, with 7 nucleotides matching TRBD2. The CDR3 consists of 14 residues. The germline CDR1 and CDR2 sequences are ENHRY and SYGVKD. V shed 8 bases and J 7 bases; nucleotides not matched to a gene: 14. The CDR3 DNA is TGTGCCATCTCAACTAGCGTCGCGTTAGGGGAGCAGTACTTC. Translated: CAISTSVALGEQYF.

This clone came up once. J is TRBJ1-2 and V is TRBV7-9, with unresolved D. CDR3 length equals 14 residues. CDR1 is SEHNR, CDR2 FQNEAQ, per germline (reference sequence). V dropped 3 bases and J dropped 2 bases, with 10 bases sitting between them. For the CDR3, the DNA is TGTGCCAGCAGCTTCGAGGGAGGGAACTATGGCTACACCTTC. Encoded protein: CASSFEGGNYGYTF.

The chain carries TRBV20-1 and TRBJ2-7; 8 nucleotides align to TRBD1. With 3 bases clipped from V and 6 bases from J, the junction kept 7 bases outside the gene matches. Germline V gene lookup returns CDR1 DFQATT and CDR2 SNEGSKA (reference sequence). The CDR3 is 13 amino acids. Here the CDR3 reads CSASGTGVSEQYF. The DNA for the CDR3 is TGCAGTGCTAGTGGGACAGGTGTCTCCGAGCAGTACTTC.

The chain uses TRBV5-6 and TRBJ2-7; 8 nucleotides agree with TRBD1. CDR1 and CDR2 (germline): SGHDT, YYEEEE. Losses at the gene ends were 4 bases for V and 2 bases for J; bases not matched to a gene: 8. The CDR3 has 15 residues. The CDR3 nucleotides are TGTGCCAGCAGCGCGCGCCCGGGACAGGCCTACGAGCAGTACTTC. Protein sequence: CASSARPGQAYEQYF. The full variable domain, rest sourced from reference TRBV5-6 and TRBJ2-7, is DAGVTQSPTHLIKTRGQQVTLRCSPKSGHDTVSWYQQALGQGPQFIFQYYEEEERQRGNFPDRFSGHQFPNYSSELNVNALLLGDSALYLCASSARPGQAYEQYFGPGTRLTVT.

CDR3 region: CASKGTAEAFF. CDR3 coding DNA: TGTGCCAGCAAAGGGACAGCTGAAGCTTTCTTT. The gene calls are TRBV3-1 (or the pseudogene TRBV3-2) and TRBJ1-1; 7 positions agree with TRBD1. The CDR3 length is 11 residues. Germline lookup yields CDR1 LGHDT and CDR2 YNNKEL (reference sequence). After removal of 7 bases from V and 6 bases from J, the junction contained 2 bases not matched to a gene.

The chain combines TRBV11-2 with TRBJ2-3; D is unresolved. Trimming removed 3 bases from V and 0 bases from J, with 10 bases in between. Germline V CDR1 and CDR2: SGHAT, FQNNGV. The CDR3 extends over 15 amino acids. The CDR3 sequence: CASSFTGRSTDTQYF. The CDR3 bases are TGTGCCAGCAGCTTCACCGGGCGGAGCACAGATACGCAGTATTTT.

The chain carries TRBV29-1 and TRBJ2-5; 7 nucleotides match TRBD2. The CDR3 extends over 14 amino acids. Trimming at V came to 4 bases and at J to 3 bases, leaving 8 bases not matched to a gene. In germline, CDR1 is SQVTM, CDR2 ANQGSEA. The CDR3 here is CSVVFLLAEETQYF. Written as DNA, the CDR3 is TGCAGCGTTGTATTCCTTCTAGCGGAAGAGACCCAGTACTTC. Looking up the rest from reference TRBV29-1 and TRBJ2-5 gives the full variable domain: SAVISQKPSRDICQRGTSLTIQCQVDSQVTMMFWYRQQPGQSLTLIATANQGSEATYESGFVIDKFPISRPNLTFSTLTVSNMSPEDSSIYLCSVVFLLAEETQYFGPGTRLLVL.

The J gene is TRBJ2-3, the V gene TRBV5-1; D gene ambiguous. Per germline, CDR1 SGHRS and CDR2 YFSETQ. CDR3 length: 11 amino acids. The V and J ends lost 7 bases and 3 bases respectively, with 6 bases between them. The CDR3 DNA sequence: TGCGCCAGCTCGAGAACAGATACGCAGTATTTT. Protein: CASSRTDTQYF.

The chain employs TRBV11-2 and TRBJ2-3; possible D gene TRBD2, 5 bases. The CDR3 has 15 amino acids. Germline V CDR1 and CDR2: SGHAT, FQNNGV. V lost 1 base, J lost 5 bases, and 13 bases lay in between. CDR3 region: CASSLGGGYLDTQYF. The CDR3 nucleotides read TGTGCCAGCAGCTTAGGTGGAGGTTATCTAGATACGCAGTATTTT.

The chain has TRBV15 and TRBJ1-3; D not certain. CDR3 length: 16 amino acids. Germline V gene sequence: CDR1 LNHNV, CDR2 YYDKDF (reference sequence). V was shortened by 6 bases and J by 0 bases, with 15 bases between the two germline ends. CDR3 amino acids: CATREGGQFSGNTIYF. CDR3 sequence (DNA): TGTGCCACCAGAGAGGGAGGGCAGTTCTCTGGAAACACCATATATTTT.

The V call is TRBV10-3, the J call TRBJ1-1; D gene ambiguous. The CDR3 loop spans 13 amino acids. CDR1 and CDR2 from the germline V gene are ENHRY and SYGVKD. V was cut by 3 bases and J by 1 base, with 6 bases left in between. The CDR3 loop reads CAISDTQNTEAFF. Here the CDR3 DNA reads TGTGCCATCAGTGACACACAGAACACTGAAGCTTTCTTT.

Written as DNA, the CDR3 is TGTGCCAGCAGCCAAGAGAGGAGTCTAGCGGGGAAAAATGAGCAGTTCTTC. Translated: CASSQERSLAGKNEQFF. This rearrangement joins TRBV3-1 (or the pseudogene TRBV3-2) to TRBJ2-1, with TRBD2 matching 9 bases. J gave up 7 bases and V 0 bases, and 10 bases lay outside the gene matches. CDR3 length: 17 amino acids. From germline, CDR1 is LGHDT and CDR2 YNNKEL (reference sequence).

The chain recombines TRBV6-2 or TRBV6-3 with TRBJ1-5, with D possibly being TRBD1 (5 bases). Germline CDR1 MNHEY, CDR2 SVGEGT. Trimming stripped 5 bases from V and 3 bases from J, with 17 bases between. The CDR3 has 16 amino acids. CDR3 in DNA: TGTGCCAGCAGTCGGCACCAGGTGGGGGTCAATCAGCCCCAGCATTTT. Translating gives CASSRHQVGVNQPQHF.

The gene calls are TRBV6-5 and TRBJ2-1, with a tentative D call TRBD1 (5 bases). The length of the CDR3 is 12 residues. Germline assignment: CDR1 MNHEY and CDR2 SVGAGI. Trimming shortened V by 6 bases and J by 10 bases, and 13 bases separated the two germline ends. CDR3 sequence reads: CASRDTVKEQFF. CDR3 in DNA: TGTGCCAGCAGGGACACAGTTAAGGAGCAGTTCTTC.

The chain recombines TRBV3-1 (or the pseudogene TRBV3-2) with TRBJ1-3; D is unresolved. Trimming shortened V by 2 bases and J by 3 bases, and 8 bases separated the two germline ends. The CDR3 has 14 amino acids. Germline V CDR1 and CDR2: LGHDT, YNNKEL (reference sequence). CDR3 in amino acids: CASSQLLIGNTIYF. As DNA, the CDR3 is TGTGCCAGCAGCCAACTTCTCATTGGAAACACCATATATTTT.

This chain uses TRBV28 with TRBJ2-7, with TRBD1 identical over 8 bases. After removal of 3 bases from V and 6 bases from J, the junction contained 7 bases not matched to a gene. Looked up from germline, CDR1 is MDHEN and CDR2 is SYDVKM. The CDR3 covers 14 residues. The CDR3 loop reads CASSFGQGAGEQYF. In DNA, the CDR3 is TGTGCCAGCAGTTTTGGACAGGGAGCGGGCGAGCAGTACTTC.

V is TRBV2 and J is TRBJ2-1; TRBD2 matches at 14 bases. With 6 bases clipped from V and 2 bases from J, the junction kept 12 bases outside the gene matches. The germline V gene encodes CDR1 SNHLY and CDR2 FYNNEI. CDR3 length: 19 amino acids. In DNA form, the CDR3 reads TGTGCCAGCAGGGAGGGACTAGCGGGAGCCCGAGCCACCTACAATGAGCAGTTCTTC. It specifies CASREGLAGARATYNEQFF.

V gene TRBV2 combines with J gene TRBJ2-7; D is ambiguous. Germline CDR1 and CDR2: SNHLY and FYNNEI. The CDR3 runs to 12 residues. Trimming shortened V by 5 bases and J by 2 bases, and 7 bases separated the two germline ends. The CDR3 coding sequence is TGTGCCAGCAGTCCCTTCGCCTACGAGCAGTACTTC. It translates to CASSPFAYEQYF.

The sample holds one count of this clone. The V gene is TRBV2, the J gene TRBJ2-1; no firm D call. V was pared by 6 bases and J by 2 bases, with 8 bases between. CDR1 is SNHLY and CDR2 is FYNNEI in the germline V gene. This CDR3 has 13 residues. CDR3 sequence: CASRSEAYNEQFF. The DNA of the CDR3 is TGTGCCAGCAGGAGTGAAGCCTACAATGAGCAGTTCTTC.

The gene calls are TRBV28 and TRBJ1-1; TRBD1 agrees at 9 bases. Germline-derived CDR1 and CDR2 are MDHEN and SYDVKM. J gave up 5 bases and V 6 bases, and 7 bases lay outside the gene matches. This CDR3 region has 14 residues. In nucleotides, the CDR3 is TGTGCCAGCAGAATCCGGACAGGGGTGACTGAAGCTTTCTTT. Translation gives CASRIRTGVTEAFF.

V is TRBV4-1 and J is TRBJ2-3, with D maybe TRBD2 (6 bases). The germline CDR1 and CDR2 sequences are MGHRA and YSYEKL. The CDR3 extends over 15 amino acids. Deletions cut 0 bases from V and 6 bases from J, with 13 bases between. DNA of the CDR3: TGCGCCAGCAGCCAAGAGAGAGGGGCGGGGGATACGCAGTATTTT. As protein: CASSQERGAGDTQYF.

The CDR3 bases are TGTGCCAGCTTCGGGTGGGCAGGGCGCAATCAGCCCCAGCATTTT. It encodes CASFGWAGRNQPQHF. The chain couples TRBV28 to TRBJ1-5, with D tentatively TRBD1 (5 bases). Germline V gene lookup returns CDR1 MDHEN and CDR2 SYDVKM. The CDR3 contains 15 residues. The V end was cut by 8 bases, the J end by 2 bases, with 16 bases between.

This sequence joins TRBV19 and TRBJ1-3, with a possible D match to TRBD1 (6 bases). The germline gives CDR1 LNHDA, CDR2 SQIVND (reference sequence). The CDR3 has 14 residues. V shed 6 bases and J shed 0 bases, with 9 bases lying between them. The CDR3 reads CASSLRGSGNTIYF. DNA for the CDR3: TGTGCCAGTAGCCTCAGGGGCTCTGGAAACACCATATATTTT.

V usage is TRBV7-3 and J usage is TRBJ1-6; D remains unclear. From germline, CDR1 is SGHTA and CDR2 FQGTGA. The CDR3 length is 15 residues. The V end lost 2 bases, the J end lost 5 bases, and 10 bases lay between the germline ends. The CDR3 loop is CASSLFGRDNSPLHF. In nucleotides, the CDR3 is TGTGCCAGCAGCTTATTCGGACGGGATAATTCACCCCTCCACTTT. Full variable domain (outside the CDR3, taken from reference TRBV7-3 and TRBJ1-6): GAGVSQTPSNKVTEKGKYVELRCDPISGHTALYWYRQSLGQGPEFLIYFQGTGAADDSGLPNDRFFAVRPEGSVSTLKIQRTERGDSAVYLCASSLFGRDNSPLHFGNGTRLTVT.

The chain carries TRBV5-4 and TRBJ2-7; TRBD2 might be the D (6 bases). There are 12 residues in the CDR3. V lost 4 bases, J lost 3 bases, and 8 bases lay in between. Germline V gene lookup returns CDR1 SGHNT and CDR2 YYREEE (reference sequence). CDR3: CASSPEGYEQYF. CDR3 nucleotide sequence: TGTGCCAGCAGCCCGGAGGGCTACGAGCAGTACTTC. Looking up the rest from reference TRBV5-4 and TRBJ2-7 gives the full variable domain: ETGVTQSPTHLIKTRGQQVTLRCSSQSGHNTVSWYQQALGQGPQFIFQYYREEENGRGNFPPRFSGLQFPNYSSELNVNALELDDSALYLCASSPEGYEQYFGPGTRLTVT.